Below are 32 T cell receptor beta chains sequenced from a single sample in a study of blood T cell repertoires in COVID-19. Profiling relied on immunoSEQ multiplex PCR, and the TCRdb table lists in-frame clones only, not all of them. The sample holds more than 300,000 clones, roughly 89% seen once. Sequencing used peripheral blood. The receptors derive from a woman aged 40 to 50 with COVID-19, enrolled during active disease.

The CDR3 nucleotides read TGTGCCAGTAGTCAATATCAGGGTGCCTATGGCTACACCTTC. It translates to CASSQYQGAYGYTF. The chain is built from TRBV19 and TRBJ1-2; possibly TRBD1 for D (5 bases). V was clipped by 5 bases and J by 4 bases, with 14 bases between them. Germline-derived CDR1 and CDR2 are LNHDA and SQIVND (reference sequence). The CDR3 totals 14 residues.

The chain carries TRBV11-2 and TRBJ1-2, with a weak D call TRBD1 (5 bases). CDR1 is SGHAT and CDR2 is FQNNGV in the germline V gene. V lost 5 bases and J 4 bases, leaving 8 bases between the germline ends. This CDR3 is built from 12 residues. The chain's CDR3 is CASSGGGYGYTF. CDR3 coding DNA: TGTGCCAGCAGCGGGGGAGGCTATGGCTACACCTTC.

This clone was recorded a few times. This chain uses TRBV19 with TRBJ2-7; weak D call: TRBD1 (6 bases). Trimming cost V 4 bases and J 4 bases, with 11 bases left between them. This CDR3 region has 13 residues. The V gene's germline CDR1 is LNHDA and CDR2 SQIVND (reference sequence). The CDR3 DNA reads TGTGCCAGTAGTACGTTCCAGGGGTACGAGCAGTACTTC. Its translation: CASSTFQGYEQYF.

The chain employs TRBV5-1 and TRBJ2-5; 7 bases align to TRBD2. V shed 2 bases and J 8 bases; nucleotides not matched to a gene: 15. The CDR3 spans 16 residues. The germline V gene has CDR1 SGHRS and CDR2 YFSETQ. CDR3 loop: CASSLRFSGLMGTQYF. The CDR3 DNA is TGCGCCAGCAGCTTACGATTTAGCGGGCTGATGGGTACCCAGTACTTC.

The chain combines TRBV7-2 with TRBJ2-5; perhaps TRBD2 as D (5 bases). Per the germline V gene, CDR1 is SGHTA and CDR2 is FQGNSA. The CDR3 runs 15 residues. V lost 1 base and J 0 bases, leaving 9 bases between the germline ends. For the CDR3, the DNA is TGTGCCAGCAGCTTAGGAGGACTGTACCAAGAGACCCAGTACTTC. Amino acids: CASSLGGLYQETQYF.

This chain joins TRBV9 and TRBJ1-1; D is possibly TRBD1 (5 bases). Germline CDR1 is SGDLS and CDR2 is YYNGEE. The V gene lost 4 bases and the J gene lost 4 bases, with 17 bases spanning the gap. The CDR3 is 15 amino acids. The CDR3: CASSLEGTTGTEAFF. For the CDR3, the DNA is TGTGCCAGCAGCCTTGAGGGGACTACGGGCACTGAAGCTTTCTTT.

The chain recombines TRBV7-9 with TRBJ2-1; 10 bases are shared with TRBD1. Germline V CDR1 and CDR2: SEHNR, FQNEAQ (reference sequence). V trimming: 6 bases; J trimming: 7 bases; junction bases outside the gene matches: 3. CDR3 length equals 13 residues. CDR3 protein: CASRSGQGNEQFF. The CDR3 region has the DNA TGTGCCAGCAGGTCGGGACAGGGGAATGAGCAGTTCTTC.

The V gene is TRBV19, the J gene TRBJ1-4, with D possibly matching TRBD1 (5 bases). Trimming removed 7 bases from V and 8 bases from J, with 17 bases in between. CDR3 length equals 14 residues. Germline V CDR1 and CDR2: LNHDA, SQIVND (reference sequence). CDR3 residues: CASTLRGFGEKLFF. The CDR3 DNA sequence: TGTGCCAGTACCTTGCGGGGGTTTGGGGAAAAACTGTTTTTT. The full variable domain, with the rest looked up from reference TRBV19 and TRBJ1-4, is DGGITQSPKYLFRKEGQNVTLSCEQNLNHDAMYWYRQDPGQGLRLIYYSQIVNDFQKGDIAEGYSVSREKKESFPLTVTSAQKNPTAFYLCASTLRGFGEKLFFGSGTQLSVL.

The rearrangement links TRBV2 to TRBJ2-5, with 10 bases aligning to TRBD2. J lost 1 base, V lost 4 bases, and 9 bases had no gene match. Germline V gene data show CDR1 as SNHLY and CDR2 as FYNNEI. The CDR3 consists of 17 residues. This chain's CDR3 is CASSGLAGEPTQETQYF. CDR3 DNA sequence: TGTGCCAGCAGTGGGCTAGCGGGGGAGCCAACCCAAGAGACCCAGTACTTC. The full variable domain, rest sourced from reference TRBV2 and TRBJ2-5, is EPEVTQTPSHQVTQMGQEVILRCVPISNHLYFYWYRQILGQKVEFLVSFYNNEISEKSEIFDDQFSVERPDGSNFTLKIRSTKLEDSAMYFCASSGLAGEPTQETQYFGPGTRLLVL.

The chain has TRBV28 and TRBJ2-7; 12 bases are shared with TRBD2. V lost 8 bases, J lost 2 bases, and 4 bases stayed unmatched. The germline CDR1 and CDR2 sequences are MDHEN and SYDVKM. The CDR3 is 14 amino acids. CDR3 loop: CASLRLAGAYEQYF. The CDR3 DNA is TGTGCCAGCCTCCGACTAGCGGGGGCCTACGAGCAGTACTTC.

V gene TRBV11-2 combines with J gene TRBJ1-2, with D possibly being TRBD1 (6 bases). This CDR3 region has 13 residues. V dropped 0 bases and J dropped 7 bases, with 9 bases sitting between them. Germline V gives CDR1 SGHAT, CDR2 FQNNGV. CDR3 DNA: TGTGCCAGCAGCTTAGACTCCAGGGGTGGCTACACCTTC. This encodes CASSLDSRGGYTF. Full variable domain (outside the CDR3, taken from reference TRBV11-2 and TRBJ1-2): EAGVAQSPRYKIIEKRQSVAFWCNPISGHATLYWYQQILGQGPKLLIQFQNNGVVDDSQLPKDRFSAERLKGVDSTLKIQPAKLEDSAVYLCASSLDSRGGYTFGSGTRLTVV.

V and J are TRBV2 and TRBJ1-4, with TRBD1 as a possible D gene (6 bases). Trimming took off 8 bases at V and 2 bases at J, with 9 bases between the two ends. The CDR3 is made up of 13 amino acids. Per germline, CDR1 SNHLY and CDR2 FYNNEI. The CDR3 DNA follows: TGTGCCAGCGGAGGACAGACTAATGAAAAACTGTTTTTT. Amino acid sequence: CASGGQTNEKLFF.

The rearrangement uses TRBV6-5 and TRBJ2-1; possibly TRBD1 for D (6 bases). The CDR3 has 14 residues. Germline loops: CDR1 MNHEY, CDR2 SVGAGI. V dropped 8 bases and J dropped 4 bases, with 15 bases sitting between them. The CDR3 nucleotides are TGTGCCAGCGGTCAGGGGACCGTTTACAATGAGCAGTTCTTC. Protein: CASGQGTVYNEQFF.

The CDR3 DNA is TGCGCCAGCAGTCTCGAGAGCTATGGCTACACCTTC. It encodes CASSLESYGYTF. V usage is TRBV5-1 and J usage is TRBJ1-2; D unresolved. The CDR3 has 12 amino acids. Germline CDR1 SGHRS, CDR2 YFSETQ. The V and J ends lost 5 bases and 4 bases respectively, with 9 bases between them.

This clone was counted a single time. The chain links TRBV27 to TRBJ2-7, with 12 bases that match TRBD2. This CDR3 has 17 amino acids. V lost 7 bases, J lost 3 bases, and 13 bases stayed unmatched. Germline CDR1 and CDR2: MNHEY and SMNVEV (reference sequence). Here the CDR3 reads CASIGLAGGPFFYEQYF. Here the CDR3 DNA reads TGTGCCAGCATTGGGCTAGCGGGAGGGCCTTTCTTCTACGAGCAGTACTTC.

This clone appeared a few times. V gene TRBV2 combines with J gene TRBJ1-5; perhaps TRBD1 as D (6 bases). The CDR3 spans 15 residues. Between the trimmed V and J ends, which lost 7 bases and 5 bases, there was a span of 18 bases. In germline, CDR1 is SNHLY, CDR2 FYNNEI. CDR3 coding DNA: TGTGCCAGCAACCAGGGACACCACCGCGATCAGCCCCAGCATTTT. It specifies CASNQGHHRDQPQHF.

The CDR3 DNA sequence: TGTGCCAGCAGTGCCTGGACTAGCGGGGGATACAATGAGCAGTTCTTC. Translation: CASSAWTSGGYNEQFF. The chain combines TRBV27 with TRBJ2-1, with 13 bases matching TRBD2. Germline V CDR1 and CDR2: MNHEY, SMNVEV (reference sequence). With 5 bases clipped from V and 4 bases from J, the junction kept 5 bases outside the gene matches. The CDR3 is made up of 16 amino acids.

This chain joins TRBV30 and TRBJ1-2; a weak D match, TRBD1 (6 bases). CDR1 and CDR2 from the germline V gene are GTSNPN and SVGIG (reference sequence). The CDR3 length is 11 residues. The germline V and J ends were trimmed by 5 bases and 13 bases, with 17 bases remaining between them. The CDR3 DNA reads TGTGCCTGGCTCCCCGCGTCGGACAGCACCTTC. Its protein is CAWLPASDSTF.

This clone came up a few times. The chain couples TRBV7-6 to TRBJ2-2; D may be TRBD1 (6 bases). The CDR3 spans 16 residues. In germline, CDR1 is SGHVS, CDR2 FNYEAQ. V dropped 6 bases and J dropped 1 base, with 15 bases sitting between them. The CDR3 loop reads CASSLRDTQNTGELFF. The CDR3 region has the DNA TGTGCCAGCAGTCTCCGGGACACCCAGAACACCGGGGAGCTGTTTTTT.

J is TRBJ2-2 and V is TRBV6-5; perhaps TRBD1 as D (6 bases). Looked up from germline, CDR1 is MNHEY and CDR2 is SVGAGI. This CDR3 has 14 amino acids. V shed 6 bases and J shed 1 base, with 9 bases lying between them. This CDR3 reads CASSPGQNTGELFF. CDR3 bases: TGTGCCAGCAGCCCGGGACAGAACACCGGGGAGCTGTTTTTT.

The V gene is TRBV5-1, the J gene TRBJ2-7; 8 nucleotides agree with TRBD1. CDR3 length: 18 residues. Germline trimming cut 4 bases from V and 2 bases from J; bases unmatched to any gene: 17. CDR1 and CDR2 (germline): SGHRS, YFSETQ. CDR3 region: CASSRWEFTGGLAYEQYF. The CDR3 DNA follows: TGCGCCAGCAGCCGGTGGGAGTTCACAGGGGGTCTAGCCTACGAGCAGTACTTC.

DNA for the CDR3: TGCGCCAGCAGCTTGACAGGGGGTTCTGAAAACATTCAGTACTTC. It specifies CASSLTGGSENIQYF. The chain uses TRBV5-1 and TRBJ2-4; 8 bases are shared with TRBD1. Germline V gives CDR1 SGHRS, CDR2 YFSETQ. V was clipped by 1 base and J by 5 bases; unmatched bases: 5. This CDR3 is 15 amino acids long.

The chain couples TRBV6-2 or TRBV6-3 to TRBJ2-3; D gene uncertain. The CDR3 runs 15 residues. V lost 1 base and J lost 3, with 11 bases in between. CDR1 and CDR2 from the germline V gene are MNHEY and SVGEGT. The CDR3 DNA is TGTGCCAGCAGTTACTACGGTTTTGAGACAGATACGCAGTATTTT. Its protein product is CASSYYGFETDTQYF.

As to this clone: Sequence at one end of the junction differs from germline and may be a read error. The genes are TRBV2 and TRBJ2-4, with a tentative D call TRBD1 (5 bases). In germline, CDR1 is SNHLY, CDR2 FYNNEI. The CDR3 is 12 amino acids. CDR3 residues: CAGRTDDSIQYF. CDR3 in DNA: TGTGCCGGCAGGACGGACGACAGCATTCAGTACTTC. Supplemented by reference TRBV2 and TRBJ2-4, the full variable domain reads EPEVTQTPSHQVTQMGQEVILRCVPISNHLYFYWYRQILGQKVEFLVSFYNNEISEKSEIFDDQFSVERPDGSNFTLKIRSTKLEDSAMYFCAGRTDDSIQYFGAGTRLSVL.

In this sample, this clone turned up once. V gene TRBV5-1 combines with J gene TRBJ1-1; possible D gene TRBD1, 6 bases. CDR1 and CDR2 from the germline V gene are SGHRS and YFSETQ. V lost 6 bases and J 1 base, leaving 13 bases between the germline ends. The CDR3 contains 14 residues. CDR3 in amino acids: CASTRTAPNTEAFF. CDR3 bases: TGCGCCAGCACAAGGACAGCACCGAACACTGAAGCTTTCTTT.

J is TRBJ1-3 and V is TRBV6-5; 9 bases align to TRBD1. V shed 0 bases, J shed 8 bases, and the junction held 5 bases outside the gene matches. The CDR3 runs to 15 residues. The germline gives CDR1 MNHEY, CDR2 SVGAGI. The CDR3 DNA reads TGTGCCAGCAGTTACTCCCGGGACAGGGCGCACACCATATATTTT. It yields the protein CASSYSRDRAHTIYF.

The chain joins TRBV7-9 to TRBJ2-7; 9 bases match TRBD1. V lost 5 bases and J lost 3; bases outside the gene matches: 11. This CDR3 spans 16 amino acids. The germline V gene encodes CDR1 SEHNR and CDR2 FQNEAQ (reference sequence). DNA for the CDR3: TGTGCCAGCAGCGCGCGAACAGGGGGCGTTTTCTACGAGCAGTACTTC. This gives the protein CASSARTGGVFYEQYF.

The genes are TRBV20-1 and TRBJ1-1; TRBD1 agrees at 7 bases. CDR3 length: 11 amino acids. Germline values: CDR1 DFQATT, CDR2 SNEGSKA (reference sequence). The V gene end was trimmed by 4 bases and the J gene end by 8 bases; junction bases not matched to a gene: 4. CDR3 coding DNA: TGCAGTGCTACCAGGGACAGAGAAGCTTTCTTT. Its protein product is CSATRDREAFF.

The rearrangement links TRBV18 to TRBJ1-2, with 7 bases fitting TRBD1. This CDR3 is built from 14 residues. Germline values: CDR1 KGHSH, CDR2 LQKENI. V shed 6 bases, J shed 0 bases, and the junction held 4 bases outside the gene matches. CDR3 residues: CASSRDSPNYGYTF. CDR3 DNA sequence: TGTGCCAGCTCCCGGGACAGTCCTAACTATGGCTACACCTTC.

Details on this clone: One end of the junction does not line up with germline, which may come from a read error. This chain connects TRBV7-2 to TRBJ2-2; D may be TRBD1 (5 bases). Germline lookup yields CDR1 SGHTA and CDR2 FQGNSA. This CDR3 has 17 residues. The CDR3 spells CASSLFPYRMNAGELFF. CDR3 DNA sequence: TGTGCCAGCAGCTTATTTCCGTACAGGATGAACGCCGGGGAGCTGTTTTTT.

This clone appeared a single time. This chain connects TRBV4-1 to TRBJ2-3; 7 nucleotides align to TRBD2. Germline V CDR1 and CDR2: MGHRA, YSYEKL. V lost 4 bases and J lost 2; bases outside the gene matches: 12. The CDR3 runs to 17 residues. For the CDR3, the DNA is TGCGCCAGCAGCCGGGAGGGGACTTCTAGATCCACAGATACGCAGTATTTT. Its translation: CASSREGTSRSTDTQYF.

V gene TRBV6-5 combines with J gene TRBJ2-1, with a weak D call TRBD1 (6 bases). Trimming removed 8 bases at V and 6 bases at J, with 17 bases between. Germline V gene lookup returns CDR1 MNHEY and CDR2 SVGAGI. CDR3 length: 14 amino acids. DNA for the CDR3: TGTGCCAGCCGGAGAGGGCAGGGGAGCAATGAGCAGTTCTTC. This codes for CASRRGQGSNEQFF.